This TCR beta chain was identified during a study of control samples from healthy donors and cancer patients. CDR3 length: 13 residues. Per the germline V gene, CDR1 is MNHEY and CDR2 is SVGAGI. V was clipped by 0 bases and J by 4 bases, with 6 bases between them. The data were produced by immunoSEQ multiplex PCR, yet TCRdb's version contains in-frame clones alone and is incomplete. The sample has about 79,000 clones; 80% to 95% are singletons. Input material: PBMCs. This TCR was sampled from a woman in her 40s with lung cancer. J is TRBJ1-2 and V is TRBV6-5, with D perhaps TRBD1 (6 bases). CDR3 in amino acids: CASSYSQGYGYTF. The CDR3 coding sequence is TGTGCCAGCAGTTACTCACAGGGCTATGGCTACACCTTC.